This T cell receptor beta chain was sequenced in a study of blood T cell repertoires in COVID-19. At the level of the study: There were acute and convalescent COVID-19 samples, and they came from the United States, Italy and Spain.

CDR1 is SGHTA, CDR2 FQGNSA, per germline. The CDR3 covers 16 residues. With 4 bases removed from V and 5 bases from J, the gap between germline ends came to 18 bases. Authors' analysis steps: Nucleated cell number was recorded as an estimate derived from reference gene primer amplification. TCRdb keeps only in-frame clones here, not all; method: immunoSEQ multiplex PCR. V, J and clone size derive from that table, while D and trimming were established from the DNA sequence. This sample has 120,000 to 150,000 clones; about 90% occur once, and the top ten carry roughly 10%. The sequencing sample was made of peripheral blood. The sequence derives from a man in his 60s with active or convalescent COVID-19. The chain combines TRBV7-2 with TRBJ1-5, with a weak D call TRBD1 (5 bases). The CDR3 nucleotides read TGTGCCAGCAGCTCGTATCGTGGGACTGAGGATCAGCCCCAGCATTTT. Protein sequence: CASSSYRGTEDQPQHF.